This T cell receptor (beta chain) was identified in a study of cytomegalovirus exposure and HLA in healthy donors. Study-wide results and caveats: An analysis done earlier found most TCR beta V segments productive about 87% or about 30% of the time. Some V segments, including TRBV6-2 and TRBV6-3, were excluded as indistinguishable.

The PCR was carried out with 60 Vbeta primers and 13 Jbeta primers. The method was immunoSEQ multiplex PCR; TCRdb's version includes in-frame clones alone and lacks a portion of them. The sample yields approximately 210,000 clones, 79% seen once. As to this clone: What it recognizes is unknown.

Germline CDR1 is SGHVS and CDR2 is FQNEAQ. Trimming pared 5 bases from V and 3 bases from J, leaving 17 bases between. The CDR3 length is 15 residues. This clonotype was sampled from a girl between 10 and 17 years old in good health and CMV-seropositive. The J gene is TRBJ2-7, the V gene TRBV7-8; TRBD1 is a possible D gene (5 bases). What was sequenced was PBMCs. The CDR3 here is CASSLRTLVGYEQYF. CDR3 sequence (DNA): TGTGCCAGCAGCCTTCGGACACTCGTGGGCTACGAGCAGTACTTC.